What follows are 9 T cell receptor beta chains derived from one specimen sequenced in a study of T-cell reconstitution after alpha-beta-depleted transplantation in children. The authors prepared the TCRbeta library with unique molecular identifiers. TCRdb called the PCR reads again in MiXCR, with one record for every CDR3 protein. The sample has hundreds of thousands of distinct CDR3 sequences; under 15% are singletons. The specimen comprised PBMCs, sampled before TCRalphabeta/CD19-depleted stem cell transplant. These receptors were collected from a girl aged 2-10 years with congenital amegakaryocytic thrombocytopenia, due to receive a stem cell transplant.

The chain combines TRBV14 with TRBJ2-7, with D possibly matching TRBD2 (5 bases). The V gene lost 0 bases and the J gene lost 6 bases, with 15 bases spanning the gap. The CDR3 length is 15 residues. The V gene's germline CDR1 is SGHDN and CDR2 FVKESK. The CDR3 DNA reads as TGTGCCAGCAGCCAAGACGCGGGTCGCCGGGCCGAGCAGTACTTC. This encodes CASSQDAGRRAEQYF.

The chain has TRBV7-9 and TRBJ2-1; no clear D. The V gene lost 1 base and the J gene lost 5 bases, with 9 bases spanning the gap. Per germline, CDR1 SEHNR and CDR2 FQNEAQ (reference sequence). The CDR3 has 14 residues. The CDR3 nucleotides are TGTGCCAGCAGCTTAGATTCGGGTGACAATGAGCAGTTCTTC. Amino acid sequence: CASSLDSGDNEQFF.

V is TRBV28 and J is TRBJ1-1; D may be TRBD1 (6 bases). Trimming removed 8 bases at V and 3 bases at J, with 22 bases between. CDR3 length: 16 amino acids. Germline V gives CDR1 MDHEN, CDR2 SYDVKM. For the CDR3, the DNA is TGTGCCAGCGGCCTACCAGGGGCGGGGGGCTACACTGAAGCTTTCTTT. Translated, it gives CASGLPGAGGYTEAFF.

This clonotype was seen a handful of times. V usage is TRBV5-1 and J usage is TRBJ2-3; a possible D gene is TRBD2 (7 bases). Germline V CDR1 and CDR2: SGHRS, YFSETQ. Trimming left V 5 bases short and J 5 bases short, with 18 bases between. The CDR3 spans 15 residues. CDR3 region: CASSSTGRDQDTQYF. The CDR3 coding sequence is TGCGCCAGCAGTTCCACAGGGAGGGATCAAGATACGCAGTATTTT.

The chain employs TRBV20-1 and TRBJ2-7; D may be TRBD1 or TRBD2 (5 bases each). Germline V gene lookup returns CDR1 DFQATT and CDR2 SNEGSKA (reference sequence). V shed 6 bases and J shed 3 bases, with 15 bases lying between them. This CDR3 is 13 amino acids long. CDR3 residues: CSAGDRSGYEQYF. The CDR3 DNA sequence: TGCAGTGCCGGGGACCGGAGCGGCTACGAGCAGTACTTC.

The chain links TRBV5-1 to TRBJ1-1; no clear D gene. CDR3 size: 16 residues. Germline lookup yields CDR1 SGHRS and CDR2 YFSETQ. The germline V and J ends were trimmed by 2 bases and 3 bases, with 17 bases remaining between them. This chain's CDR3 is CASSFSPLGRDTEAFF. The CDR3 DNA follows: TGCGCCAGCAGCTTCTCTCCCTTGGGTAGGGACACTGAAGCTTTCTTT.

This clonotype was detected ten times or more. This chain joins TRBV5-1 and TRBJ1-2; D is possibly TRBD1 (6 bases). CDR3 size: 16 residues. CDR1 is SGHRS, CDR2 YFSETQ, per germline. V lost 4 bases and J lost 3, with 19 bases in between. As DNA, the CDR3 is TGCGCCAGCAGCCGAAACACCGGGACAAAATACTATGGCTACACCTTC. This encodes CASSRNTGTKYYGYTF.

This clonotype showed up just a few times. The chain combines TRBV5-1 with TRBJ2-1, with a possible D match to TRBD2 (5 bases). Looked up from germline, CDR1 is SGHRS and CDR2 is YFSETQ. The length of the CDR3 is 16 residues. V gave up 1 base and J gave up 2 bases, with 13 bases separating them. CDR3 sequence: CASSLPRAEAYNEQFF. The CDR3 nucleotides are TGCGCCAGCAGCTTGCCCAGAGCGGAGGCCTACAATGAGCAGTTCTTC.

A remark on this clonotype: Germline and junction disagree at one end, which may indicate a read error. As DNA, the CDR3 is TGTGCTAGTGGTCTGATCTCTGGAAGCACCATATATTTT. Residues: CASGLISGSTIYF. The J gene is TRBJ1-3, the V gene TRBV12-5; D not certain. Germline assignment: CDR1 LGHNT and CDR2 FRNRAP. The CDR3 is made up of 13 amino acids.